The sequence of this T cell receptor (beta chain) was determined in a study of CD8 T cells in Susac syndrome. With random hexamers, roughly 0.5 to 1 ug RNA was reverse transcribed. The immunoSEQ assay covered 54 Vbeta and 13 Jbeta segments for CDR3. TCRdb itself ran the immunoSEQ multiplex PCR reads through MiXCR, one entry per CDR3 protein. The sample includes roughly 190,000 distinct CDR3 sequences, approximately 94% of them seen just once. Blood CD8+ and CD4+ T cells underwent high-throughput TCR beta sequencing. Through negative isolation, CD4+ and CD8+ T cells were obtained, while TEMRA cells were enriched using FACS. V was pared by 0 bases and J by 7 bases, with 9 bases between. In germline, CDR1 is LGHNA, CDR2 YSLEER. This CDR3 has 14 residues.

The origin of this receptor is a human donor in good health. Sequenced sample: CD4+ T cells from PBMCs. The rearrangement uses TRBV4-3 and TRBJ2-2, with D perhaps matching TRBD1 or TRBD2 (5 bases each). CDR3 nucleotides: TGCGCCAGCAGCCAAGATGGGGGTATCGGGGAGCTGTTTTTT. Translation gives CASSQDGGIGELFF.